These T cell receptor beta chains were read from a single sample in a study of blood T cell repertoires in COVID-19. Assay: immunoSEQ multiplex PCR; the TCRdb copy retains only in-frame clones and omits some. The sample consists of some 250,000 clones, 85% to 90% of them appearing once. Sequencing input: peripheral blood. The receptors were gathered from a woman aged 70-85 years with active or convalescent COVID-19. Each CDR3 is given with its conserved first and last residue. The order of the fields is D gene, clone size, V gene, J gene, CDR3 protein, CDR3 DNA. D genes are given only for firm matches. Only some rows state a clone size, as once, few, many or a class for expanded clones.

d_gene: TRBD1
abundance: many
v_gene: TRBV7-9
j_gene: TRBJ2-1
CDR3aa: CASSFWQGVPNEQFF
CDR3nt: TGTGCCAGCAGCTTTTGGCAGGGGGTGCCCAATGAGCAGTTCTTC

d_gene: .
abundance: .
v_gene: TRBV7-7
j_gene: TRBJ1-3
CDR3aa: CASSPTGASGNTIYF
CDR3nt: TGTGCCAGCAGCCCGACAGGAGCCTCTGGAAACACCATATATTTT

d_gene: .
abundance: .
v_gene: TRBV6-1
j_gene: TRBJ1-6
CDR3aa: CASSDWERNSPLHF
CDR3nt: TGTGCCAGCAGTGATTGGGAGCGGAATTCACCCCTCCACTTT

d_gene: TRBD2
abundance: .
v_gene: TRBV6-6
j_gene: TRBJ2-2
CDR3aa: CASTPFSGGNTGELFF
CDR3nt: TGTGCCAGCACTCCCTTTAGCGGGGGAAACACCGGGGAGCTGTTTTTT

d_gene: .
abundance: .
v_gene: TRBV28
j_gene: TRBJ1-1
CDR3aa: CASSFQGWSSRGEAFF
CDR3nt: TGTGCCAGCAGTTTTCAGGGGTGGTCCTCTCGAGGTGAAGCTTTCTTT

d_gene: .
abundance: once
v_gene: TRBV20-1
j_gene: TRBJ1-6
CDR3aa: CSASSLGGSPLHF
CDR3nt: TGCAGTGCTAGTTCCCTCGGGGGTTCACCCCTCCACTTT

d_gene: TRBD2
abundance: .
v_gene: TRBV5-1
j_gene: TRBJ2-7
CDR3aa: CASSLEAGRVAGKQYF
CDR3nt: TGCGCCAGCAGCTTGGAGGCGGGGAGGGTCGCAGGGAAACAGTACTTC

d_gene: TRBD2
abundance: .
v_gene: TRBV7-6
j_gene: TRBJ2-1
CDR3aa: CASSSGRGGFNEQFF
CDR3nt: TGTGCCAGCAGCTCAGGGCGGGGGGGCTTCAATGAGCAGTTCTTC

d_gene: TRBD1
abundance: once
v_gene: TRBV9
j_gene: TRBJ1-6
CDR3aa: CASRLRDSLNSPLHF
CDR3nt: TGTGCCAGCAGGCTCCGGGACAGTCTTAATTCACCCCTCCACTTT

d_gene: .
abundance: .
v_gene: TRBV3-1/TRBV3-2
j_gene: TRBJ2-1
CDR3aa: CASSQVYNEQFF
CDR3nt: TGTGCCAGCAGCCAAGTATATAATGAGCAGTTCTTC

d_gene: .
abundance: .
v_gene: TRBV9
j_gene: TRBJ1-4
CDR3aa: CASSVAGQPNEKLFF
CDR3nt: TGTGCCAGCAGCGTAGCTGGACAGCCCAATGAAAAACTGTTTTTT

d_gene: TRBD2
abundance: .
v_gene: TRBV24-1
j_gene: TRBJ2-5
CDR3aa: CATSPGGAGPETQYF
CDR3nt: TGTGCCACCAGTCCCGGGGGGGCGGGTCCAGAGACCCAGTACTTC

d_gene: .
abundance: .
v_gene: TRBV18
j_gene: TRBJ1-1
CDR3aa: CASSEYTEAFF
CDR3nt: TGTGCCAGCTCAGAGTACACTGAAGCTTTCTTT

d_gene: TRBD1
abundance: .
v_gene: TRBV19
j_gene: TRBJ2-6
CDR3aa: CASSPWTGGRRISGANVLTF
CDR3nt: TGTGCCAGTAGTCCATGGACAGGGGGGCGGAGAATCTCTGGGGCCAACGTCCTGACTTTC

d_gene: TRBD1
abundance: .
v_gene: TRBV4-1
j_gene: TRBJ1-3
CDR3aa: CASSQDSGGTGAGGNTIYF
CDR3nt: TGCGCCAGCAGCCAAGATTCCGGGGGGACAGGGGCTGGTGGAAACACCATATATTTT

d_gene: .
abundance: .
v_gene: TRBV7-9
j_gene: TRBJ1-1
CDR3aa: CASKHLRQGGNTEAFF
CDR3nt: TGTGCCAGCAAACACCTAAGACAAGGAGGAAACACTGAAGCTTTCTTT

d_gene: .
abundance: once
v_gene: TRBV29-1
j_gene: TRBJ1-2
CDR3aa: CSARDTGRYGYTF
CDR3nt: TGCAGCGCCCGGGACACGGGGCGGTATGGCTACACCTTC

d_gene: .
abundance: .
v_gene: TRBV25-1
j_gene: TRBJ1-2
CDR3aa: CATQIGDGYTF
CDR3nt: TGTGCCACCCAGATAGGGGATGGCTACACCTTC

d_gene: .
abundance: .
v_gene: TRBV19
j_gene: TRBJ2-7
CDR3aa: CASSTTGTSITYEQYF
CDR3nt: TGTGCCAGTAGTACTACAGGGACCTCTATTACCTACGAGCAGTACTTC

d_gene: .
abundance: .
v_gene: TRBV10-1
j_gene: TRBJ1-1
CDR3aa: CASNRGGMNTEAFF
CDR3nt: TGCGCCAGCAATCGGGGGGGAATGAACACTGAAGCTTTCTTT

d_gene: .
abundance: .
v_gene: TRBV6-5
j_gene: TRBJ1-3
CDR3aa: CASTQDTFSGNTIYF
CDR3nt: TGTGCCAGCACTCAGGACACGTTCTCTGGAAACACCATATATTTT

d_gene: TRBD1
abundance: .
v_gene: TRBV5-5
j_gene: TRBJ1-4
CDR3aa: CASSRSPGTGDEKLFF
CDR3nt: TGTGCCAGCAGCCGCTCACCCGGGACAGGGGATGAAAAACTGTTTTTT

d_gene: .
abundance: few
v_gene: TRBV5-1
j_gene: TRBJ1-2
CDR3aa: CASRLTAFNYGYTF
CDR3nt: TGCGCCAGCCGACTGACAGCCTTTAACTATGGCTACACCTTC

d_gene: .
abundance: .
v_gene: TRBV6-2/TRBV6-3
j_gene: TRBJ2-1
CDR3aa: CASSPPDRTVGFEQFF
CDR3nt: TGTGCCAGCAGTCCCCCGGATAGGACAGTAGGGTTTGAGCAGTTCTTC

d_gene: .
abundance: .
v_gene: TRBV6-2/TRBV6-3
j_gene: TRBJ1-2
CDR3aa: CASSYAGSGYTF
CDR3nt: TGTGCCAGCAGTTACGCGGGCTCGGGCTACACCTTC

d_gene: TRBD1
abundance: few
v_gene: TRBV29-1
j_gene: TRBJ1-2
CDR3aa: CSADRDYGYTF
CDR3nt: TGCAGCGCTGACAGGGATTATGGCTACACCTTC

d_gene: .
abundance: .
v_gene: TRBV12-3/TRBV12-4
j_gene: TRBJ2-7
CDR3aa: CASSLAPTGPRYF
CDR3nt: TGTGCCAGCAGTTTAGCACCCACAGGACCGAGGTACTTC

d_gene: .
abundance: .
v_gene: TRBV10-2
j_gene: TRBJ2-1
CDR3aa: CASSTSSRLPTTYNEQFF
CDR3nt: TGCGCCAGCAGTACTAGTTCTCGATTACCGACCACGTACAATGAGCAGTTCTTC

d_gene: TRBD1
abundance: .
v_gene: TRBV5-6
j_gene: TRBJ2-5
CDR3aa: CASSFGQGQETQYF
CDR3nt: TGTGCCAGCAGCTTCGGACAGGGTCAAGAGACCCAGTACTTC

d_gene: .
abundance: .
v_gene: TRBV6-5
j_gene: TRBJ1-3
CDR3aa: CASRLGGATGNTIYF
CDR3nt: TGTGCCAGCCGATTAGGGGGGGCCACCGGAAACACCATATATTTT

d_gene: TRBD1
abundance: .
v_gene: TRBV6-5
j_gene: TRBJ1-1
CDR3aa: CANSVLGQAEAFF
CDR3nt: TGTGCCAATTCCGTCTTGGGACAGGCTGAAGCTTTCTTT

d_gene: .
abundance: .
v_gene: TRBV7-7
j_gene: TRBJ1-2
CDR3aa: CASSLYKLPYGYTF
CDR3nt: TGTGCTAGCAGCCTGTATAAACTCCCATATGGCTACACCTTC

d_gene: .
abundance: .
v_gene: TRBV4-1
j_gene: TRBJ1-2
CDR3aa: CASSQNLQVYGYTF
CDR3nt: TGCGCCAGCAGCCAAAACCTACAGGTATATGGCTACACCTTC

d_gene: TRBD1
abundance: .
v_gene: TRBV6-5
j_gene: TRBJ2-7
CDR3aa: CASSPLWRQGAEQYF
CDR3nt: TGTGCCAGCAGTCCCCTTTGGAGACAGGGGGCCGAGCAGTACTTC

d_gene: TRBD1
abundance: .
v_gene: TRBV25-1
j_gene: TRBJ1-2
CDR3aa: CASSSPGTGEGYTF
CDR3nt: TGTGCCAGCAGTTCCCCCGGGACAGGGGAAGGCTACACCTTC

d_gene: .
abundance: .
v_gene: TRBV11-2
j_gene: TRBJ1-2
CDR3aa: CASSLHTGGYTF
CDR3nt: TGTGCCAGCAGCTTACATACAGGTGGCTACACCTTC

d_gene: .
abundance: once
v_gene: TRBV19
j_gene: TRBJ1-5
CDR3aa: CASTASGGNQPQHF
CDR3nt: TGTGCCAGTACAGCCTCAGGGGGCAATCAGCCCCAGCATTTT

d_gene: .
abundance: .
v_gene: TRBV5-5
j_gene: TRBJ1-1
CDR3aa: CASSFEPPGAFF
CDR3nt: TGTGCCAGCAGCTTCGAGCCTCCCGGTGCTTTCTTT

d_gene: .
abundance: .
v_gene: TRBV6-1
j_gene: TRBJ2-1
CDR3aa: CASSEQGPAYNEQFF
CDR3nt: TGTGCCAGCAGTGAGCAGGGGCCGGCCTACAATGAGCAGTTCTTC

d_gene: .
abundance: once
v_gene: TRBV4-1
j_gene: TRBJ2-7
CDR3aa: CASSQGEAGTYEQYF
CDR3nt: TGCGCCAGCAGCCAAGGGGAGGCAGGTACCTACGAGCAGTACTTC

d_gene: TRBD1
abundance: .
v_gene: TRBV19
j_gene: TRBJ2-7
CDR3aa: CASSLRDSFSYEQYF
CDR3nt: TGTGCCAGTAGTCTACGGGACAGCTTCTCCTACGAGCAGTACTTC

d_gene: .
abundance: .
v_gene: TRBV20-1
j_gene: TRBJ2-3
CDR3aa: CRGADTQYF
CDR3nt: TGCCGGGGAGCAGATACGCAGTATTTT

d_gene: .
abundance: .
v_gene: TRBV2
j_gene: TRBJ1-1
CDR3aa: CASSGDMNTEAFF
CDR3nt: TGTGCCAGCAGTGGAGACATGAACACTGAAGCTTTCTTT

d_gene: .
abundance: .
v_gene: TRBV19
j_gene: TRBJ1-2
CDR3aa: CASSIRNYGYTF
CDR3nt: TGTGCCAGTAGTATCCGGAACTATGGCTACACCTTC

d_gene: TRBD1
abundance: .
v_gene: TRBV4-2
j_gene: TRBJ2-2
CDR3aa: CASSPRQGQTGELFF
CDR3nt: TGTGCCAGCAGCCCCCGACAGGGACAAACCGGGGAGCTGTTTTTT

d_gene: .
abundance: .
v_gene: TRBV3-1/TRBV3-2
j_gene: TRBJ1-6
CDR3aa: CASSQGTGKDSPLHF
CDR3nt: TGTGCCAGCAGCCAAGGAACAGGGAAGGATTCACCCCTCCACTTT

d_gene: .
abundance: few
v_gene: TRBV7-2
j_gene: TRBJ1-5
CDR3aa: CASSSQGNQPQHF
CDR3nt: TGTGCCAGCAGCTCCCAGGGGAATCAGCCCCAGCATTTT

d_gene: TRBD1
abundance: .
v_gene: TRBV5-1
j_gene: TRBJ2-1
CDR3aa: CASSGTGNNEQFF
CDR3nt: TGCGCCAGCAGCGGGACAGGGAATAATGAGCAGTTCTTC

d_gene: .
abundance: few
v_gene: TRBV5-1
j_gene: TRBJ2-2
CDR3aa: CASRIASGNTGELFF
CDR3nt: TGCGCCAGCCGCATCGCTTCAGGGAACACCGGGGAGCTGTTTTTT

d_gene: .
abundance: .
v_gene: TRBV5-1
j_gene: TRBJ2-7
CDR3aa: CASNSGGAEKGEQYF
CDR3nt: TGCGCCAGCAATAGTGGGGGGGCTGAGAAGGGCGAGCAGTACTTC

d_gene: TRBD1
abundance: .
v_gene: TRBV6-5
j_gene: TRBJ2-7
CDR3aa: CASKRQGATYEQYF
CDR3nt: TGTGCCAGCAAAAGACAGGGGGCCACCTACGAGCAGTACTTC

d_gene: TRBD1
abundance: .
v_gene: TRBV7-3
j_gene: TRBJ1-1
CDR3aa: CASSLQGIGQGASTEAFF
CDR3nt: TGTGCCAGCAGCTTACAAGGGATCGGACAGGGGGCATCTACTGAAGCTTTCTTT